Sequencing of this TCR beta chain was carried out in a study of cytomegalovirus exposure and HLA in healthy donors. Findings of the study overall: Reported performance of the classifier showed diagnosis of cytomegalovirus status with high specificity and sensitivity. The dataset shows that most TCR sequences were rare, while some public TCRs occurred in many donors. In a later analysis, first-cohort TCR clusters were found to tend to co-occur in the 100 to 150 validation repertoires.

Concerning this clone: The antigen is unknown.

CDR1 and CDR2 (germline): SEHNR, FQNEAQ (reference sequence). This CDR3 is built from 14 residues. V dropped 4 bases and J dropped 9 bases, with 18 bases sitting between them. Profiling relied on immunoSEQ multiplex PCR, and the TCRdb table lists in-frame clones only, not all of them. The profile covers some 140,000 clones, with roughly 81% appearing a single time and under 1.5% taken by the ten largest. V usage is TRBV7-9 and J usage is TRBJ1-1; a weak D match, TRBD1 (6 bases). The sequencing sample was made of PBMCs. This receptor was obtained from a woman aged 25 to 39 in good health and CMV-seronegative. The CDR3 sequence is CASSSSGRGSQAFF. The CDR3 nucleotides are TGTGCCAGCAGCTCTAGTGGAAGGGGGTCCCAAGCTTTCTTT.